Sequencing of this T cell receptor (beta chain) was carried out in a study of technical replicates of blood from several donors. This CDR3 is 13 amino acids long. The V gene's germline CDR1 is LNHNV and CDR2 YYDKDF (reference sequence). This clone was seen just once. Compared with germline, one end of the junction differs, possibly owing to a read error. The table came from immunoSEQ multiplex PCR; TCRdb's copy has only in-frame clones and leaves some out. The sample holds more than 65,000 clones, around 94% seen once. This clonotype was obtained from a human donor in good health. Material: T cells isolated from PBMCs. The chain has TRBV15 and TRBJ2-1, with 8 bases lining up with TRBD1. The CDR3 reads CATSGDRGDEQFF. CDR3 in DNA: TGTGCCACCAGCGGAGACAGGGGTGATGAGCAGTTCTTC.